Listed below are T cell receptor beta chains from one sample, sequenced in a study of cytotoxic CD8 clonotypes in ibrutinib-treated CLL. Assay used: immunoSEQ multiplex PCR; TCRdb lists only in-frame clones, some missing. This sample has some 29,000 clones, with about 80% found just once. Material: PBMCs, obtained after 36 months of ibrutinib treatment. All receptors derive from a human donor with chronic lymphocytic leukemia. Both conserved end residues are part of each CDR3. Each record gives: V gene, J gene, CDR3 protein.

TRBV7-8	TRBJ2-3	CASSHGRGEYF
TRBV11-2	TRBJ2-1	CASSLAGGLYNEQFF
TRBV29-1	TRBJ2-2	CSVGQGDAGELFF
TRBV5-1	TRBJ2-7	CASSLVFGGGNSYEQYF
TRBV11-3	TRBJ2-3	CASSYRSGTDTQYF
TRBV6-5	TRBJ1-2	CASSYGQRNEGYTF
TRBV27	TRBJ1-6	CASSTSQGIGSPLHF
TRBV7-9	TRBJ2-3	CASSWLSGDVDTQYF
TRBV5-1	TRBJ2-7	CASSLGDYYEQYF
TRBV30	TRBJ1-2	CAWSVRLTNYGYTF
TRBV27	TRBJ2-1	CASSPGLGNEQFF
TRBV10-3	TRBJ2-5	CAISEEVGRETQYF
TRBV7-6	TRBJ2-7	CASSLLAGAYEQYF
TRBV27	TRBJ1-2	CASTPSGTGTYGYTF
TRBV6-1	TRBJ1-2	CARSTGTNYGYTF
TRBV5-1	TRBJ2-2	CASSLEGATNTGELFF
TRBV7-7	TRBJ1-2	CAGRDRAYGYTF
TRBV7-3	TRBJ2-1	CASSPTGTGFDNEQFF
TRBV27	TRBJ1-1	CASSLIGTDHTEAFF
TRBV10-3	TRBJ2-2	CAISEDTGELFF
TRBV11-2	TRBJ2-2	CASSLDYVSGTNTGELFF
TRBV27	TRBJ1-2	CASSTLDRGDYGYTF
TRBV15	TRBJ2-3	CATSRDTQGPVSDTQYF
TRBV4-2	TRBJ2-3	CASSQERWIATDTQYF
TRBV6-6	TRBJ2-1	CASSPSGGAVYNEQFF
TRBV5-1	TRBJ2-7	CASSLRGLAGSYEQYF
TRBV4-1	TRBJ2-6	CASSPQRSGANVLTF
TRBV5-4	TRBJ2-7	CASQDRGFGEQYF
TRBV5-1	TRBJ2-6	CASSLPGSGANVLTF
TRBV5-6	TRBJ1-2	CASSLRGPYGYTF
TRBV9	TRBJ2-7	CASFLPGAPIRQQYF
TRBV25-1	TRBJ1-5	CASQGADHSNQPQHF
TRBV20-1	TRBJ1-2	CSATASYGYTF
TRBV2	TRBJ2-7	CASKVSRGPVFEQYF
TRBV29-1	TRBJ2-1	CSVKRVAEGNEQFF
TRBV4-1	TRBJ2-7	CASSQDRGLGEQYF
TRBV27	TRBJ2-7	CASWGVGRYEQYF
TRBV4-1	TRBJ2-1	CASSQEGPEQFF
TRBV6-5	TRBJ2-7	CASRRGRISYEQYF
TRBV9	TRBJ1-4	CASSPRQGIREKLFF
TRBV5-1	TRBJ2-5	CASSLVSWETQYF
TRBV5-6	TRBJ1-2	CASSPWGLYYGYTF
TRBV7-3	TRBJ2-2	CASSLGASGELFF
TRBV4-2	TRBJ2-7	CASSQGRLASGGFYEQYF
TRBV29-1	TRBJ1-1	CSVPTGMVSNTEAFF
TRBV10-3	TRBJ2-7	CAISEDYRDRRSYEQYF
TRBV7-9	TRBJ1-5	CASSLAPAVRDNQPQHF
TRBV27	TRBJ2-1	CASSLSGQGGHEQFF
TRBV5-6	TRBJ1-4	CASSLGISTNEKLFF
TRBV7-3	TRBJ2-1	CASRTSSYNEQFF
TRBV5-4	TRBJ2-1	CASSSDLNYNEQFF
TRBV4-3	TRBJ2-1	CASSHLSGGYTYNEQFF
TRBV11-3	TRBJ1-1	CASSLRQGTKDTEAFF
TRBV6-1	TRBJ2-5	CASGSWGGTETQYF
TRBV5-1	TRBJ1-1	CASSRDRATEAFF